The T cell receptor beta chain described here comes from a study of blood T cell repertoires in COVID-19 (dated by TCRdb to 2020 to 2021). As for the study more broadly: Samples covering the acute and convalescent phases of COVID-19 were provided by collaborators in the United States, Italy and Spain. The prospective study material was composed of cDNA or gDNA derived from T cells, B-cell-depleted T cells, or PBMCs. Subjects who had been exposed to COVID-19, were actively infected with it, or had recovered from it provided the deeply sampled blood TCRbeta repertoires that made up the dataset. A freely available public database, intended as a resource for researchers studying the immune response to SARS-CoV-2, is where the repertoires were released. Samples came from the ongoing ImmuneRACE study (first 160 participants) plus 1,254 subjects from 6 global collaborators. The sample metadata nearly always contained a de-identified subject ID, COVID-19 status, age in years and sex. Where HLA class I and class II types were available, the types were taken from metadata supplied by the sample provider, not from assay-based typing. The research as a whole found: The quantity of clinical and demographic metadata differed by source and by participant and was supplied without curation.

Each collaborating institution followed its own protocols to collect whole blood in K2EDTA tubes. For TCRbeta analysis, collaborator samples were shipped as frozen whole blood, as isolated PBMCs, or as DNA extracted from either sample type. Taken from the germline V gene (reference sequence), the CDR1 and CDR2 loops are GTSNPN and SVGIG. The CDR3 spans 13 residues, from the cysteine through the phenylalanine. The retained sequence is limited to the CDR3, 39 bases, with the frame set at the first base. This clone was found once. What this receptor recognizes is not known. No base qualities exist here, and no much larger clone lies one base off it. TCRbeta CDR3 regions were amplified from genomic DNA by means of the immunoSEQ Assay, a bias-controlled multiplex PCR. In the source study's methods: Within the assay, amplification of reference gene primers was used to estimate how many nucleated cells each sample contained. Sequence reads were collapsed and filtered to measure the absolute abundance of every unique TCRbeta CDR3 rearrangement. For each sample, productive Simpson clonality was calculated as the square root of Simpson's diversity index across productive rearrangements. TCRdb took this table from immuneACCESS and kept in-frame rearrangements with V and J called. Such tables lack part of the clones; where checked against another copy, unresolved V genes explain under half of the gap, and the rest is unexplained. V and J calls and clone size come straight from that table; D and trimming were deduced from the DNA. This sample has 90,000 to 130,000 clones in its table, and roughly 76% of those were observed once. The leading ten clones occupy 6% to 8% of the sample.

The receptor chain draws on TRBV30 and TRBJ1-3; 9 nucleotides in the junction match TRBD1. This TCR derives from a woman aged 55-70 years with acute or convalescent COVID-19. The sample taken for sequencing was peripheral blood. The sequence in DNA is TGTGGCAGACAGGGGGAGTTCGGAAACACCATATATTTT. This gives the protein CGRQGEFGNTIYF.